This T cell receptor beta chain originates from a study of T cells in Graves' hyperthyroidism and ophthalmopathy. Study-level results: Ophthalmopathy stood apart from stable hyperthyroidism in a 13 V-J model.

Uncontrolled infection, other autoimmune disease, pregnancy and lactation each barred patients from inclusion. Fresh peripheral blood, around 9.5 ml, yielded the PBMCs. CDR1 and CDR2 (germline): SGHRS, YFSETQ. Trimming left V 2 bases short and J 4 bases short, with 7 bases between. This CDR3 comprises 13 residues. Amplification of TCR beta CDR3 regions used RNA as the template. Primed by the HTBI set, a first-round RT-PCR was run on the TCR CDR3. From the multiplex PCR reads, TCRdb called clonotypes with MiXCR, one entry per CDR3 protein. The repertoire holds over 250,000 distinct CDR3 sequences, with roughly 20% as singletons. This clonotype was recorded many times. Its target is unknown.

The genes are TRBV5-1 and TRBJ1-5, with a tentative D call TRBD1 (5 bases). The material sequenced was blood. This TCR came from a man younger than 40 with Graves' ophthalmopathy. CDR3 nucleotide sequence: TGCGCCAGCAGCTTCGGGACGAATCAGCCCCAGCATTTT. Translation gives CASSFGTNQPQHF.